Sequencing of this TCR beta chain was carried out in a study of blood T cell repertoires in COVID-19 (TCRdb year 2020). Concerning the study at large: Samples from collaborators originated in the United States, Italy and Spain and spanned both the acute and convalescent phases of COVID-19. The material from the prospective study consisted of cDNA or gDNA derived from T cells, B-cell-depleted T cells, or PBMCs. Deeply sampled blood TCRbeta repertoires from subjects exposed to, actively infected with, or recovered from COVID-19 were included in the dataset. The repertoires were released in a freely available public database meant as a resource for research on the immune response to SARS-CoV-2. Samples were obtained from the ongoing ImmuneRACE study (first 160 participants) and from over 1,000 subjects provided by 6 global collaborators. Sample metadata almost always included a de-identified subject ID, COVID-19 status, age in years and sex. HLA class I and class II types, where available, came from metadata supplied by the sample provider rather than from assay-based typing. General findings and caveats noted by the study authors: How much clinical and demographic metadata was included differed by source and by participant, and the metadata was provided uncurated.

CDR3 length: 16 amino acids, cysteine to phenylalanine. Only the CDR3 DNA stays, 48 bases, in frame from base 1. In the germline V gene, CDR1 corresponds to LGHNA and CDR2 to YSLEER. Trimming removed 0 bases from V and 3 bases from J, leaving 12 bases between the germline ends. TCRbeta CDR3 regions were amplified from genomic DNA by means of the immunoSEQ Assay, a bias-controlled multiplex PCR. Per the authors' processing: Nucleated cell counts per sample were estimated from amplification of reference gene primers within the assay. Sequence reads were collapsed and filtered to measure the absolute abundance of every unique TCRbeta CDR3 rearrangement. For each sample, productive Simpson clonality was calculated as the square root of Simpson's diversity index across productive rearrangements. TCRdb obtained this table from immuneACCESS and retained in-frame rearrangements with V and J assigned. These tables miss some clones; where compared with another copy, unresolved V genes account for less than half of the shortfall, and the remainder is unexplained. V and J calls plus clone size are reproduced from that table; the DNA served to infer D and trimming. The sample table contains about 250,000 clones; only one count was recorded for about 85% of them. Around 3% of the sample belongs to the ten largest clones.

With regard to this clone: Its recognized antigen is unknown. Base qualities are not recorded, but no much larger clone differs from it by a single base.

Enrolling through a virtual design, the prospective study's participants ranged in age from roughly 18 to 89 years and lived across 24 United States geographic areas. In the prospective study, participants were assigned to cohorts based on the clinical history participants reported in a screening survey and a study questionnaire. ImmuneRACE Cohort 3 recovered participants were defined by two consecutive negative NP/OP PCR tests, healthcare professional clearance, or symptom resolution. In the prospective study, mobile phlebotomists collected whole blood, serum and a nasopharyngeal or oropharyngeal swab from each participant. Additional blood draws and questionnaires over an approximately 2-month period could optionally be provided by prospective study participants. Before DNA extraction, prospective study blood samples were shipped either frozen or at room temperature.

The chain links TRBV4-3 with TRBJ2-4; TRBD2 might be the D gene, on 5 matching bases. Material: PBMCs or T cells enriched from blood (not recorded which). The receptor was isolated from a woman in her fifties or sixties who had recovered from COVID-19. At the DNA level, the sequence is TGCGCCAGCAGCCAAGATCTAGCTGCGGGCAAAAACATTCAGTACTTC. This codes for CASSQDLAAGKNIQYF.